The sequence of this T cell receptor (beta chain) was determined in a study of identical twins. Study-wide results and limits: Memory repertoires showed no such pattern, whereas abundant cord blood beta clonotypes carried fewer insertions. Sequences that were out-of-frame, alpha and twin-shared displayed an excess of low generation probability.

The V end was cut by 4 bases, the J end by 4 bases, with 24 bases between. Germline values: CDR1 SGHKS, CDR2 YYEKEE (reference sequence). This CDR3 region has 18 residues. Comment on this clonotype: Its target is unknown.

TCRdb used MiXCR to reprocess the 5' RACE reads, holding one entry per CDR3 protein. The sample lists 540,000 or so distinct CDR3 sequences, 20% to 25% seen once, with roughly 0.5% in the top ten. These data were also reused for a study on yellow fever vaccine responses in identical twins.

Sequencing was done on a sample of CD4+ T cells sorted from blood. The TCR sequence derives from a young woman in good health. The chain couples TRBV5-5 to TRBJ2-1, with D perhaps matching TRBD2 (6 bases). The DNA of the CDR3 is TGTGCCAGCAGCACCGGCGCCGGCGGGACCAAGATTTACAATGAGCAGTTCTTC. Encoded protein: CASSTGAGGTKIYNEQFF.